This T cell receptor (beta chain) emerged from a study of shared clonotypes between healthy human individuals. Sequencing used immunoSEQ multiplex PCR; TCRdb keeps in-frame clones, though not all of them. The sample includes around 510,000 clones, approximately 95% of them seen just once. Germline V gives CDR1 SGHNT, CDR2 YYREEE (reference sequence). The V end lost 0 bases, the J end lost 5 bases, and 12 bases lay between the germline ends. The CDR3 covers 14 residues. The sample taken for sequencing was naive CD4+ T cells sorted from blood. Subset defined: CD45RA+ positively selected. The origin of this receptor is a woman in her twenties or thirties in good health. The chain couples TRBV5-4 to TRBJ2-7, with D possibly being TRBD2 (6 bases). CDR3 nucleotide sequence: TGTGCCAGCAGCTTGGAACTAGCCACCCACGAGCAGTACTTC. This translates into CASSLELATHEQYF.